This T cell receptor (beta chain) appears in the sequencing data of a study of T cell repertoires in cytomegalovirus infection. Study in general: Epitope selection comprised recently identified HLA-C-restricted CMV epitopes and well-studied HLA-B-restricted CMV epitopes. Study-wide points: Carriers of CMV plus the relevant HLA were identified by cumulative public TCR beta family frequency. The response measured ex vivo was dominated by TCR beta clonotypes (HLA-C-restricted and CMV-specific).

TCRdb independently ran MiXCR on the reads; one entry per CDR3 protein. Here the sample spans about 920,000 distinct CDR3 sequences, approximately 31% being singletons. This clonotype was seen repeatedly, ten times or more. Its antigen is as yet unknown. Mismatch with germline at one junction end may stem from a read error. This CDR3 has 13 amino acids. Germline V lookup: CDR1 SGHRS, CDR2 YFSETQ. The chain carries TRBV5-1 and TRBJ2-1, with D possibly called TRBD1 or TRBD2 (6 bases each). Material: cultured CD8+ T cells from PBMCs, obtained from culture after CMV antigen stimulation. The source is a human donor in good health (CMV status not recorded). Some clones in this sample may be carry-over from other donors' samples. The CDR3 DNA follows: TGTGCCAGCAGCTTAGGGGGGCTCAATGAGCAGTTCTTC. Protein product: CASSLGGLNEQFF.